The T cell receptor (beta chain) under discussion was sequenced for a study of T cells after posttransplantation cyclophosphamide (dated by TCRdb to about 2016). At the level of the whole study: Using TRB sequencing, the study followed how the T cell repertoire rebuilt after myeloablative bone marrow transplantation with posttransplantation cyclophosphamide given as GVHD prophylaxis. Antigen receptor sequencing covered samples from approximately 38 PTCy-treated patients and approximately 17 of their related bone marrow donors. Blood from all 35 or so PTCy patients who had 1-year posttransplant specimens underwent TRB sequencing. In 3 patients, TRB sequencing was also performed on up to about 3 more blood samples taken 2 to 5.2 years after transplant, and in several patients, pretransplant blood was also TRB-sequenced. Because TRA and TRB clonality correlated tightly in 10 or so samples, later TCR analyses were limited to TRB. Public TRB sequences were queried against a database of over 3,500 sequences associated with responses to pathogens, tumor antigens, self-antigens and alloantigens. Overall study results and their limits: The TRB repertoires of T cells infiltrating skin or GI tract showed only limited overlap with the TRB repertoires of T cells in blood. Donor-recipient similarity was low at 1-2 months but increased during the first year, and donor CD8+ memory clones often dominated later blood repertoires. Across the roughly 48 patients, TRB clonality was highly associated with recipient CMV seropositivity and CMV reactivation, and diversity with PTCy was similar to that in the CNI/methotrexate controls.

This clone was seen many times. Its binding antigen is unknown. No quality values exist for individual bases; no much larger clone is one base distant. The cysteine opens and the phenylalanine closes a CDR3 of 14 amino acids. Only CDR3 DNA is held: 42 bases, read in frame from base 1. V is pared back by 3 bases and J by 6 bases, with 15 bases lying between the germline termini. In the germline V gene, CDR1 corresponds to SNHLY and CDR2 to FYNNEI. TRB sequencing was run on genomic DNA with either the immunoSEQ assay at survey resolution or the hsTCRB kit. The authors' analysis ran thus. The immunoSEQ software handled the initial read processing, while the LymphoSeq R package was used for the repertoire analyses. Clonality was calculated as 1 minus normalized Shannon entropy, and the Gini coefficient was also calculated for each TRB dataset. Phenotypes of unsorted samples were inferred by mapping TRB sequences from sorted subsets of the recipient or donor onto unsorted samples of the same recipient. Sourced from immuneACCESS, this table was stored by TCRdb with only in-frame sequences that have V and J called. A share of the clones is absent; for the studies checked, an unresolved V gene accounts for under half, and the remainder has no known explanation. V and J calls plus clone size are reproduced from that table; the DNA served to infer D and trimming. The table gives about 6,700 clones for this sample, with none occurring only once. The ten largest clones represent roughly 5.2% of the sample.

The treatment or condition label, read with the paper, signifies: high-dose cyclophosphamide on days +3 and +4 as single-agent GVHD prophylaxis. For conditioning, the PTCy patients got busulfan and fludarabine, then a related or unrelated marrow graft, followed by cyclophosphamide on days +3 and +4. The PTCy-treated patients were drawn from a prospective, multi-institutional clinical trial. Mononuclear cells from peripheral blood and bone marrow were separated by Ficoll-Hypaque density centrifugation and then cryopreserved. The material was PBMCs, obtained after an allogeneic stem cell transplant with post-transplant cyclophosphamide. This clonotype was obtained from a young adult male patient who received an allogeneic stem cell transplant from an unrelated donor, was CMV-positive, and had acute and chronic GVHD. Some T cells may originate with the graft donor following a transplant. Here the chain combines TRBV2 and TRBJ2-7; the D gene is perhaps TRBD2, on 6 matching bases. The DNA reads TGTGCCAGCAGTGAGGAGGGAGTGGCCGCCGAGCAGTACTTC. It is translated as CASSEEGVAAEQYF.